This TCR beta chain was found in a study of neurological immune-mediated disorders. Study-level findings and limits: No CDR3 amino acid sequences recurred among expanded clones across subjects, suggesting private repertoires in all groups. Association with the multiple sclerosis repertoire cluster was not found for any clinical or MRI feature.

CDR3 length: 14 residues. Germline CDR1 and CDR2: SGHRS and YFSETQ. With 0 bases clipped from V and 8 bases from J, the junction kept 5 bases outside the gene matches. 5'RACE employing 10-nucleotide random UMIs yielded the cDNA. From the 5' RACE reads, TCRdb called clonotypes with MiXCR, one entry per CDR3 protein. Of 60,000 to 85,000 distinct CDR3 sequences in the sample, approximately 5.2% were seen once. This clonotype has ten or more counts. Its specificity is not known. 2 million unsorted PBMCs were stored in RNAlater at -80 °C before RNA extraction. The TCR sequence derives from a man aged 18-30 years with multiple sclerosis. The genes are TRBV5-1 and TRBJ2-1; 7 bases fit TRBD2. The sequenced sample was PBMCs. CDR3 in DNA: TGCGCCAGCAGCTTGGCGGCGGGAGCCCATGAGCAGTTCTTC. Residues: CASSLAAGAHEQFF.